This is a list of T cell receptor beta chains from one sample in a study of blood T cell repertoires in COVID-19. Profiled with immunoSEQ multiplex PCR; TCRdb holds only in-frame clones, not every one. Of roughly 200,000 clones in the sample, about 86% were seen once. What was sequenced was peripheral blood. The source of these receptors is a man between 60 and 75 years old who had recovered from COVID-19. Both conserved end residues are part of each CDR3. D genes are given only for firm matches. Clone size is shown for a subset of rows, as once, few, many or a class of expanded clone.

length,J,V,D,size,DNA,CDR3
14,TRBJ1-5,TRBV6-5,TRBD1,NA,TGTGCCAGCAGGGCGACAGGGATCAATCAGCCCCAGCATTTT,CASRATGINQPQHF
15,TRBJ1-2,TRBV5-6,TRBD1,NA,TGTGCCAGCAGCACGGACAGGGGCATGAACTATGGCTACACCTTC,CASSTDRGMNYGYTF
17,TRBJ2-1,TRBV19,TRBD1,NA,TGTGCCAGTAGTCTAAGGGCAGGGGGCCTCGCAAACGGTGAGCAGTTCTTC,CASSLRAGGLANGEQFF
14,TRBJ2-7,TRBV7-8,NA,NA,TGTGCCAGCAGAAGAGCCGCGGGGCCCTACGAGCAGTACTTC,CASRRAAGPYEQYF
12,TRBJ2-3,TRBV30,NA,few,TGTGCCAGGAGGGGCGGGGTGGATACGCAGTATTTT,CARRGGVDTQYF
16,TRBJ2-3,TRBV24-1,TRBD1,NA,TGTGCCACCAGTGATTGGACAGGGGTAGGAACAGATACGCAGTATTTT,CATSDWTGVGTDTQYF
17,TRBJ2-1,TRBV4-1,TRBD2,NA,TGCGCCAGCAGCCAAGTACCGACTAGCGGAGCTCGGGGTGAGCAGTTCTTC,CASSQVPTSGARGEQFF
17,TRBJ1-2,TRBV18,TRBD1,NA,TGTGCCAGCTCGCCCCAGGGGACAGGGGCTTCTAACTATGGCTACACCTTC,CASSPQGTGASNYGYTF
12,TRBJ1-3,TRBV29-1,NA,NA,TGCAGCGGTCGAGACTCTGGAAACACCATATATTTT,CSGRDSGNTIYF
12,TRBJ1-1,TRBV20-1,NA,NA,TGCAGTGCTAGTTCCAGGGCCACTGAAGCTTTCTTT,CSASSRATEAFF
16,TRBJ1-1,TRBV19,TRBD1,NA,TGTGCCAGTAGTAAAGGGACAGGGGCCCACCGGGGTGAAGCTTTCTTT,CASSKGTGAHRGEAFF
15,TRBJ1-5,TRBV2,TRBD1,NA,TGTGCCAGCAGTGTTGGGACAGGGATCGGTCAGCCCCAGCATTTT,CASSVGTGIGQPQHF
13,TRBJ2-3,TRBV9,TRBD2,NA,TGTGCCAGCAGTTTGACTAGCAAGGATACGCAGTATTTT,CASSLTSKDTQYF
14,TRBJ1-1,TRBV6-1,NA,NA,TGTGCCAGCAGTGAAAGCCCCGCGAACACTGAAGCTTTCTTT,CASSESPANTEAFF
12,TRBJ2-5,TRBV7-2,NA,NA,TGTGCCAGCAGCCTGTACCAAGAGACCCAGTACTTC,CASSLYQETQYF
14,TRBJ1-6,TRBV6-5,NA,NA,TGTGCCAGCAGACCGGGACTCGGAAAGTCACCCCTCCACTTT,CASRPGLGKSPLHF
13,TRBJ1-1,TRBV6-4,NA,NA,TGTGCCAGCAGTGACGTTCCGGGCACTGAAGCTTTCTTT,CASSDVPGTEAFF
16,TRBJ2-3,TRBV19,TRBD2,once,TGTGCCAGTAGTATTTTAGCGGGGGCTAGCACAGATACGCAGTATTTT,CASSILAGASTDTQYF
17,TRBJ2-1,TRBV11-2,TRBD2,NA,TGTGCCAGCAGCCGTCTAGCGGGGGTCCTCGCGTACAATGAGCAGTTCTTC,CASSRLAGVLAYNEQFF
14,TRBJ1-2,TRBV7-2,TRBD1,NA,TGTGCCAGCAGCTCTACCGGGACAGGGGTCGGCTACACCTTC,CASSSTGTGVGYTF
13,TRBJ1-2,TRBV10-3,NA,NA,TGTGCCAGCCGCAACGATGGGGCCTATGGCTACACCTTC,CASRNDGAYGYTF
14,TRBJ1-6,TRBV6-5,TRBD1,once,TGTGCCAGCAGATTCGGACAGGAGAATTCACCCCTCCACTTT,CASRFGQENSPLHF
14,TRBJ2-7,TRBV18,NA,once,TGTGCCAGCTCACCACCGAGCCGGGTAGTCGAGCAGTACTTC,CASSPPSRVVEQYF
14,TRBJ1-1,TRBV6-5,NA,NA,TGTGCCAGCAGTTCTCGGACGGACTACACTGAAGCTTTCTTT,CASSSRTDYTEAFF
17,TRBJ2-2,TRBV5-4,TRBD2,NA,TGTGCCAGCAGCTCTGGGGCGGGAGGACCGAACACCGGGGAGCTGTTTTTT,CASSSGAGGPNTGELFF
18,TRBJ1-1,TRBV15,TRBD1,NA,TGTGCCACCAGCAAGGGAATGGGCCAGGGGGATAGGTACACTGAAGCTTTCTTT,CATSKGMGQGDRYTEAFF